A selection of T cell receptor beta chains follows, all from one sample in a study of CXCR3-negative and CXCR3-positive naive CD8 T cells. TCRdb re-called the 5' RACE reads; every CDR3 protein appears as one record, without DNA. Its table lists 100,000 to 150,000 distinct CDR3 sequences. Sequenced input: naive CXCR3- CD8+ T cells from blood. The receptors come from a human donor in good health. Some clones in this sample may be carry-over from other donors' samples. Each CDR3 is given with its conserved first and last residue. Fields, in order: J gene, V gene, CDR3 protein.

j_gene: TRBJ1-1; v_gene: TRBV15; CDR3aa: CATSREPVNTEAFF
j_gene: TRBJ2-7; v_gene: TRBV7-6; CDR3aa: CASSFSETNEQYF
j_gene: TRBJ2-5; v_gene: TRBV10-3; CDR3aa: CAISEQRTAEETQYF
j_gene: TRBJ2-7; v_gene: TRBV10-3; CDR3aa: CAISASDYEQYF
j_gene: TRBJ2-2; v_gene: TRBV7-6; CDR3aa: CASSLGPPGPGELFF
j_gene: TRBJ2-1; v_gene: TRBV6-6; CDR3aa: CASSYSMTGTGDYNEQFF
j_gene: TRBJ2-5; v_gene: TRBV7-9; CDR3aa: CASSFWADLGETQYF
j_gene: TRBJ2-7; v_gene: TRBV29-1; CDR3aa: CSTRDREYEQYF
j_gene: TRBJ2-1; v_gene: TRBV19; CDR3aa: CASSPSLGPQGQFF
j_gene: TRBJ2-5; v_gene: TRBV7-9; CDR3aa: CASSLGFGGSQETQYF
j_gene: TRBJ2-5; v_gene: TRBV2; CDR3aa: CASSIQETQYF
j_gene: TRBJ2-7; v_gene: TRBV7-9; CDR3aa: CASSLLWEQYF
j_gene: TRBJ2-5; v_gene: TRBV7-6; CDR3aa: CASSLEPVKLAGGETQYF
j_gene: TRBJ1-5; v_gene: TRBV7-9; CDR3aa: CASSFAGVADQPQHF
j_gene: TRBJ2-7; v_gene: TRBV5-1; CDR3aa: CASSETGSGEQYF
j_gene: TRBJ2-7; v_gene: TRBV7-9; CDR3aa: CASSLAEIYEQYF
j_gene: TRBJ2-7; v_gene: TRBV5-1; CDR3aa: CASSLETSLGNEQYF
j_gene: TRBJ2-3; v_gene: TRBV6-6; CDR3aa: CASSTTGTGGTDTQYF
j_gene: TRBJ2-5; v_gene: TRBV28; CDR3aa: CASSLQAVREGQEFETQYF
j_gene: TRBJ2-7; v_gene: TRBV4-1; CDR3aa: CASSQDLLSYEQYF
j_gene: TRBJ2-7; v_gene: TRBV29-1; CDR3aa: CSVGDNSYEQYF
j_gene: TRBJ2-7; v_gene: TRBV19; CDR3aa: CASSIPDGTRSYEQYF
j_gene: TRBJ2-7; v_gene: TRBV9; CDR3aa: CASSVGGFSYEQYF
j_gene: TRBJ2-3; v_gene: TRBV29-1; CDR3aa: CSVEGQGTDTQYF
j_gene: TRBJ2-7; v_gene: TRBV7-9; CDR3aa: CASSLTGTDYEQYF
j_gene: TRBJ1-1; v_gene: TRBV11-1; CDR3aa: CASSLEPVTERGAFF
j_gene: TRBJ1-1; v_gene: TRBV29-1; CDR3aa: CSVGGGVGTEAFF
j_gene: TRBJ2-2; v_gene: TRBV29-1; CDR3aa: CSVEGTGTNTGELFF
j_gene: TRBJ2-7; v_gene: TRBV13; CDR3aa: CASSFVAGTPDYEQYF
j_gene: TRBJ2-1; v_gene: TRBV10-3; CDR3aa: CAISEPGQGSNEQFF
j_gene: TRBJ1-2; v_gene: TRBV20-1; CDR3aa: CSAQQTGSYGYTF
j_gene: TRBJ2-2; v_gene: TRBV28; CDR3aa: CASSLRDILNGELFF
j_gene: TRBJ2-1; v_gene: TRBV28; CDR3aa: CASSTLERGSWNEQFF